Below, one TCR beta chain is given with its context. Antigen: not known. Germline CDR1 is MNHNS and CDR2 is SASEGT. This CDR3 comprises 15 residues. The V and J ends lost 6 bases and 1 base, in that order; junction bases with no gene match: 6. The authors ran a second PCR of 7 to 11 cycles using a sample-barcoded 5' primer and a J-beta primer mix. Each CDR3 protein is one row after TCRdb ran MiXCR on the 5' RACE reads. The data contain about 690,000 distinct CDR3 sequences, approximately 40% of them singletons. The data derive from a study of blood T cells in healthy people across ages. Findings and caveats of the study: Possibly confounding the expanded clonotype changes was the fact that donor CMV status was unknown.

The clonotype originates from an older man in good health. The sequencing sample was made of blood. The chain employs TRBV6-1 and TRBJ2-7; 10 nucleotides match TRBD1. CDR3 coding DNA: TGTGCCAGCAGGGCCGGACAGGGGGGTTCCTACGAGCAGTACTTC. This encodes CASRAGQGGSYEQYF.